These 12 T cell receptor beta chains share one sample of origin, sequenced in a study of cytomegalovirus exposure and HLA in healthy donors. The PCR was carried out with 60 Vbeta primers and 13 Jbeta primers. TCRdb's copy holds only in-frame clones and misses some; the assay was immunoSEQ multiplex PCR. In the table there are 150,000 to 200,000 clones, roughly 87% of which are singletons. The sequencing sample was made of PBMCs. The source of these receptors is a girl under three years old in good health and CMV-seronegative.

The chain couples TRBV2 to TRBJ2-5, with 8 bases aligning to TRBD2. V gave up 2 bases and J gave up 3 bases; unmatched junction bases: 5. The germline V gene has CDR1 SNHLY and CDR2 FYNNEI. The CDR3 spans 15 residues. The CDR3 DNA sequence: TGTGCCAGCAGTGAAATTGCGGGGGGCAAAGAGACCCAGTACTTC. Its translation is CASSEIAGGKETQYF.

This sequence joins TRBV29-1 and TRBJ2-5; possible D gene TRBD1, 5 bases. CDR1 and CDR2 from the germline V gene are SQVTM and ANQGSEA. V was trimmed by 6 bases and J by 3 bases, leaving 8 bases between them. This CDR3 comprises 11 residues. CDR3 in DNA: TGCAGCGTGATGACAGAAGAGACCCAGTACTTC. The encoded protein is CSVMTEETQYF.

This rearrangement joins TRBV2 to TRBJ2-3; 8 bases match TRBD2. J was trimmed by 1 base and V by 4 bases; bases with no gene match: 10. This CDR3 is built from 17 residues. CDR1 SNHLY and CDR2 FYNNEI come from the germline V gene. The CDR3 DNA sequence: TGTGCCAGCAGTGTCCCCAGGACTAGCCGGGGCACAGATACGCAGTATTTT. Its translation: CASSVPRTSRGTDTQYF. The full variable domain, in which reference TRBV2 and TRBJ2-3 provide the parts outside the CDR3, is EPEVTQTPSHQVTQMGQEVILRCVPISNHLYFYWYRQILGQKVEFLVSFYNNEISEKSEIFDDQFSVERPDGSNFTLKIRSTKLEDSAMYFCASSVPRTSRGTDTQYFGPGTRLTVL.

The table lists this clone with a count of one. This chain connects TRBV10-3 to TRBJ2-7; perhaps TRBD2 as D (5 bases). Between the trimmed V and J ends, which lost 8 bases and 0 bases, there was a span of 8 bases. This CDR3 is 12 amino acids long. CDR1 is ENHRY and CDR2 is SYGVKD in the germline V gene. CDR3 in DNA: TGTGCCATCGGACTTTTCTCCTACGAGCAGTACTTC. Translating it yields CAIGLFSYEQYF.

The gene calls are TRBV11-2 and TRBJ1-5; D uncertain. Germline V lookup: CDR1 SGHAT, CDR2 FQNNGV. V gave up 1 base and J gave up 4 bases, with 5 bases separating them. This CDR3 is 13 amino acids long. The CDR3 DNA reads TGTGCCAGCAGCTTAGGCAGGAATCAGCCCCAGCATTTT. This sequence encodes CASSLGRNQPQHF. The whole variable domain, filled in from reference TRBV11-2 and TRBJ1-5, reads EAGVAQSPRYKIIEKRQSVAFWCNPISGHATLYWYQQILGQGPKLLIQFQNNGVVDDSQLPKDRFSAERLKGVDSTLKIQPAKLEDSAVYLCASSLGRNQPQHFGDGTRLSIL.

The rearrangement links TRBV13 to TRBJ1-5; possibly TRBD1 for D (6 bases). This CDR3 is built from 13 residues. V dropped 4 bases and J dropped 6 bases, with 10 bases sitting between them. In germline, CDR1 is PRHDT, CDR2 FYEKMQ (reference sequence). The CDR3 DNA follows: TGTGCCAGCAGCTCACAGGGCGCTCAGCCCCAGCATTTT. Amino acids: CASSSQGAQPQHF.

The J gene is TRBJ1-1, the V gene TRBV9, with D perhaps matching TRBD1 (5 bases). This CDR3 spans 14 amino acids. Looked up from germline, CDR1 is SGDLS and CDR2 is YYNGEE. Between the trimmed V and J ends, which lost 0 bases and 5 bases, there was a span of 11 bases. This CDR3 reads CASSVGGRGTEAFF. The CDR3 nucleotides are TGTGCCAGCAGCGTAGGAGGGAGGGGAACTGAAGCTTTCTTT.

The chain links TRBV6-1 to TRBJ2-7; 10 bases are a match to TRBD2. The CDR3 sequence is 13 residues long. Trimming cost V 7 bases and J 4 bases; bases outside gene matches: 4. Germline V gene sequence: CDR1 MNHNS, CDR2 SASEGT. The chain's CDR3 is CASNSGGAYEQYF. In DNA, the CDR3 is TGTGCCAGCAACAGCGGGGGGGCTTACGAGCAGTACTTC.

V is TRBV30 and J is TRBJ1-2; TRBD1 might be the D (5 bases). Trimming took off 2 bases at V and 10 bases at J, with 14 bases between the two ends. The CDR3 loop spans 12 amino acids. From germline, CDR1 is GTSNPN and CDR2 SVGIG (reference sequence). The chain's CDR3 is CAWSRGPQTYTF. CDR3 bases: TGTGCCTGGAGTAGGGGTCCTCAGACCTACACCTTC.

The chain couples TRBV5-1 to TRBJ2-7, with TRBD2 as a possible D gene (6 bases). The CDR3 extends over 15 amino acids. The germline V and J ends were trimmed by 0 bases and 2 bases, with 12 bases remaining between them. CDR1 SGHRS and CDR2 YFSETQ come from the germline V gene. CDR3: CASSLGPSVTYEQYF. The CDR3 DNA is TGCGCCAGCAGCTTGGGGCCTAGCGTGACCTACGAGCAGTACTTC.

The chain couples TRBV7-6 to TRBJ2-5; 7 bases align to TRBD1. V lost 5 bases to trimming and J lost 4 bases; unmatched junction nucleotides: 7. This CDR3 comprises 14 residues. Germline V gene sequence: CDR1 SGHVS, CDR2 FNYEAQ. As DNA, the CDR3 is TGTGCCAGCAGCCCTACAGGGGTCCCAGAGACCCAGTACTTC. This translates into CASSPTGVPETQYF.

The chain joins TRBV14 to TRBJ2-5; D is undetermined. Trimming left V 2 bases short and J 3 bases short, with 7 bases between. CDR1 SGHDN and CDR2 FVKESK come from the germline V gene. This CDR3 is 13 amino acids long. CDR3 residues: CASSQTQKETQYF. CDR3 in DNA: TGTGCCAGCAGCCAAACACAAAAAGAGACCCAGTACTTC.